Ten or more counts support the clone carrying this T cell receptor (beta chain). The antigen is unknown. Time point reported: persistent/refractory GD, antithyroid drugs over 5 years with positive TRAb. Researchers made the TCR library from RNA that was extracted from PBMCs. This entry is derived from a study of regulatory T cells in long-lasting Graves disease. At the level of the study: More than 5 years of antithyroid drugs with positive TSH receptor antibodies defined persistent Graves' disease. Findings and limits, study-wide: Whereas more than 950 public clonotypes were shared by new patients, persistent patients shared more, at some 2,900. Favored usage of TRBV28, TRBJ1-2 and TRBJ2-5 was recorded in persistent disease.

The CDR3 contains 16 residues. Germline V lookup: CDR1 MDHEN, CDR2 SYDVKM. Trimming removed 1 base at V and 3 bases at J, with 15 bases between. Through Arm-PCR of CDR3 regions and iRepertoire HTBI primers, TCR beta libraries were built. As handled by the study authors: Sample data revealed approximately 56 TRBV and some 14 TRBJ segments. TCRdb fed the multiplex PCR reads into MiXCR, producing one record per CDR3 protein. The V and J calls come from TCRdb's annotation, not from the publication. The sample records 360,000 or so distinct CDR3 sequences, 20% to 25% being singletons. The TCR originated in a woman in her 40s with Graves disease. This rearrangement joins TRBV28 to TRBJ1-1, with D perhaps TRBD1 (5 bases). The source material was peripheral blood mononuclear cells (PBMCs), sampled when the disease was refractory, from a patient treated with antithyroid drugs. The CDR3 loop reads CASSLSTWWGDTEAFF. The CDR3 DNA reads as TGTGCCAGCAGTTTATCCACCTGGTGGGGGGACACTGAAGCTTTCTTT.